This TCR beta chain was identified during a study of glioma-infiltrating T cells after dendritic cell vaccination. Study overall: Monocyte-derived dendritic cells, cultured 7 to 8 days with IL-4 and GM-CSF, were pulsed with autologous tumor lysate. Three intradermal dendritic cell vaccine injections were given every two weeks.

This clone was seen only once. Its antigen remains unidentified. The primer mix had 60 V beta and 13 J beta primers. The protocol was immunoSEQ multiplex PCR, while the TCRdb copy is restricted to in-frame clones and leaves out a portion. The sample includes 45,000 to 55,000 clones, approximately 83% of them seen just once. Findings and limits, study-wide: Survival was not directly related to TCR clonality in these patients.

Germline CDR1 reads SGHKS; CDR2 reads YYEKEE (reference sequence). With 1 base clipped from V and 0 bases from J, the junction kept 0 bases outside the gene matches. The CDR3 sequence is 16 residues long. The clonotype comes from a human donor with glioblastoma. V gene TRBV5-5 combines with J gene TRBJ2-1, with 11 bases aligning to TRBD2. Sample: blood, taken before dendritic cell vaccination. Here the CDR3 reads CASSLTSGGSYNEQFF. The DNA for the CDR3 is TGTGCCAGCAGCTTGACTAGCGGGGGCTCCTACAATGAGCAGTTCTTC.